The text below deals with one TCR beta chain. What it binds is unknown. These data belong to a study of beta chain features in type 1 diabetes. Across the whole study: Summed over all samples, the examined sorted cells came to about 110 million.

It was one heparinised blood draw, averaging roughly 120 mL, that each donor gave. Sorted CD4+ subsets: naive, central memory, regulatory, stem cell-like memory (CD45RO/CCR7/CD25/CD127/CD95/CD27 panel). CDR3 length equals 17 residues. Germline CDR1 reads MGHRA; CDR2 reads YSYEKL. V gave up 4 bases and J gave up 1 base, with 17 bases separating them. General study points: The naive, central memory and Treg TCRB repertoires looked more alike in patients than they did in healthy donors. Across all four CD4+ subsets, people with type 1 diabetes showed modestly shorter TCRB CDR3s.

The investigators reverse transcribed all of the isolated RNA, so they sequenced expressed TCRB transcripts. Data came from immunoSEQ multiplex PCR; TCRdb stores just in-frame clones and leaves some out. The sample records about 700,000 clones, over 10% being singletons. This sequence was found in a man younger than 30 with type 1 diabetes. Sequencing was carried out using naive CD4+ T cells from blood. The V and J genes are TRBV4-1 and TRBJ1-5, with TRBD1 as a possible D gene (6 bases). This CDR3 is CASSRRGGDLSNQPQHF. CDR3 sequence (DNA): TGCGCCAGCAGCCGCAGAGGGGGGGATTTAAGCAATCAGCCCCAGCATTTT.